The TCR beta chain described here comes from a study of cytomegalovirus exposure and HLA in healthy donors. 60 Vbeta and 13 Jbeta primers were used in PCR. TCRdb keeps only in-frame clones here, not all; method: immunoSEQ multiplex PCR. The sample consists of tens of thousands of clones, around 78% of them appearing once. General study findings and limits: The majority of CMV-associated TCR beta chains were reported as apparently HLA-restricted in a later analysis. TCR beta sequences reportedly predicted most subjects' HLA-A and HLA-B alleles accurately. In a later analysis, TCR beta V- and J-gene trimming showed a link to a missense DCLRE1C variant.

J gave up 2 bases and V 5 bases, and 6 bases lay outside the gene matches. The CDR3 has 14 residues. CDR1 is SGHDT and CDR2 is YYEEEE in the germline V gene. About this clone: Its antigen is not known.

The receptor was derived from a man in his forties in good health and CMV-seronegative. Sequencing was done on a sample of PBMCs. The chain combines TRBV5-6 with TRBJ2-5, with 7 bases that match TRBD1. CDR3: CASRPGTVQETQYF. CDR3 nucleotides: TGTGCCAGCAGACCCGGGACAGTTCAAGAGACCCAGTACTTC.